The 28 T cell receptor beta chains below were found in one sample sequenced in a study of shared clonotypes between healthy human individuals. The protocol was immunoSEQ multiplex PCR, while the TCRdb copy is restricted to in-frame clones and leaves out a portion. The sample records approximately 1,000,000 clones, approximately 75% being singletons. Sequences were obtained from memory CD4+ T cells from PBMCs. As to subset: CD45RA-negative fraction. The receptors stem from a man between 18 and 35 years old in good health. Some clones in this sample may be carry-over from other donors' samples.

CDR3 protein: CASSPEGGGITAFF. Written as DNA, the CDR3 is TGTGCCAGCAGCCCCGAGGGGGGAGGTATTACAGCTTTCTTT. The chain uses TRBV6-5 and TRBJ1-1; D is possibly TRBD1 (6 bases). CDR1 is MNHEY, CDR2 SVGAGI, per germline. Trimming removed 6 bases at V and 10 bases at J, with 21 bases between. The CDR3 runs 14 residues.

Concerning this clone: The same CDR3 can be traced to other DNA sequences in this sample. This rearrangement joins TRBV10-2 to TRBJ2-6; D is possibly TRBD1 (5 bases). Trimming left V 0 bases short and J 4 bases short, with 7 bases between. The germline V gene has CDR1 WSHSY and CDR2 SAAADI. This CDR3 has 15 amino acids. CDR3 sequence reads: CASSESGVGANVLTF. In DNA form, the CDR3 reads TGCGCCAGCAGTGAGTCAGGGGTCGGGGCCAACGTCCTGACTTTC.

This sequence joins TRBV5-4 and TRBJ2-7, with a possible D match to TRBD1 (6 bases). CDR1 is SGHNT, CDR2 YYREEE, per germline (reference sequence). V was cut by 1 base and J by 2 bases, with 13 bases left in between. This CDR3 region has 15 residues. The CDR3 protein is CASSLQGMGTYEQYF. As DNA, the CDR3 is TGTGCCAGCAGCTTGCAGGGGATGGGAACCTACGAGCAGTACTTC.

The rearrangement uses TRBV9 and TRBJ2-5; 15 nucleotides agree with TRBD2. There are 14 residues in the CDR3. Germline trimming cut 6 bases from V and 11 bases from J; bases unmatched to any gene: 8. The germline V gene encodes CDR1 SGDLS and CDR2 YYNGEE. CDR3 coding DNA: TGTGCCAGCACCCCGGGACTAGCGGGGGGAGAGCAGTACTTC. This encodes CASTPGLAGGEQYF.

The V gene is TRBV6-5, the J gene TRBJ1-2; no definite D call. Trimming took off 0 bases at V and 5 bases at J, with 16 bases between the two ends. The CDR3 sequence is 16 residues long. CDR1 and CDR2 from the germline V gene are MNHEY and SVGAGI. The CDR3 is CASSYSVEYSSYGYTF. CDR3 coding DNA: TGTGCCAGCAGTTACTCGGTGGAGTACTCGAGTTATGGCTACACCTTC.

The chain couples TRBV11-3 to TRBJ2-2; D is ambiguous. The germline CDR1 and CDR2 sequences are SGHNT and YENEEA. The CDR3 covers 15 residues. V lost 1 base, J lost 6 bases, and 12 bases lay in between. CDR3 DNA: TGTGCCAGCAGCTTAGGGGTTCGAAGCCCCGGGGAGCTGTTTTTT. It encodes CASSLGVRSPGELFF. Drawing the rest from reference TRBV11-3 and TRBJ2-2, the complete variable domain is EAGVVQSPRYKIIEKKQPVAFWCNPISGHNTLYWYLQNLGQGPELLIRYENEEAVDDSQLPKDRFSAERLKGVDSTLKIQPAELGDSAVYLCASSLGVRSPGELFFGEGSRLTVL.

This chain uses TRBV6-4 with TRBJ1-1; maybe TRBD1 (5 bases). This CDR3 has 13 residues. Per the germline V gene, CDR1 is MRHNA and CDR2 is SNTAGT. With 5 bases removed from V and 3 bases from J, the gap between germline ends came to 10 bases. The CDR3 sequence is CASSPQEDTEAFF. The CDR3 DNA reads as TGTGCCAGCAGTCCACAGGAAGACACTGAAGCTTTCTTT.

At least ten counts were recorded for this clone. The genes are TRBV30 and TRBJ2-2; D unclear. Germline V CDR1 and CDR2: GTSNPN, SVGIG (reference sequence). The CDR3 length is 12 residues. Between the trimmed V and J ends, which lost 4 bases and 1 base, there was a span of 4 bases. CDR3 nucleotide sequence: TGTGCCTGGAATGAGAACACCGGGGAGCTGTTTTTT. Residues: CAWNENTGELFF.

This sequence joins TRBV7-3 and TRBJ2-1; D is undetermined. The CDR3 sequence is 12 residues long. V dropped 8 bases and J dropped 9 bases, with 14 bases sitting between them. Per germline, CDR1 SGHTA and CDR2 FQGTGA. The CDR3 bases are TGTGCCAGCTCGAAAGAGCGTGGTGAGCAGTTCTTC. Its protein is CASSKERGEQFF.

This chain uses TRBV7-6 with TRBJ1-4; weak D call: TRBD1 (6 bases). CDR1 and CDR2 from the germline V gene are SGHVS and FNYEAQ. The germline V and J ends were trimmed by 5 bases and 10 bases, with 20 bases remaining between them. CDR3 length: 15 residues. This CDR3 reads CASSRNREVWGKLFF. The CDR3 region has the DNA TGTGCCAGCAGCCGCAACAGGGAGGTCTGGGGAAAACTGTTTTTT.

The genes are TRBV19 and TRBJ2-7; the D is unclear. Trimming shortened V by 3 bases and J by 2 bases, and 14 bases separated the two germline ends. The CDR3 contains 15 residues. The V gene's germline CDR1 is LNHDA and CDR2 SQIVND (reference sequence). The CDR3 DNA reads as TGTGCCAGTAGTATGGGTCCCCGGTCTACCTACGAGCAGTACTTC. This codes for CASSMGPRSTYEQYF.

This chain connects TRBV28 to TRBJ2-1, with D unclear. The V end was cut by 7 bases, the J end by 1 base, with 14 bases between. Germline V gives CDR1 MDHEN, CDR2 SYDVKM. The CDR3 runs 15 residues. The CDR3 reads CASTYSPPSYNEQFF. CDR3 nucleotides: TGTGCCAGCACCTACTCGCCGCCGTCCTACAATGAGCAGTTCTTC. The full variable domain, rest sourced from reference TRBV28 and TRBJ2-1, is DVKVTQSSRYLVKRTGEKVFLECVQDMDHENMFWYRQDPGLGLRLIYFSYDVKMKEKGDIPEGYSVSREKKERFSLILESASTNQTSMYLCASTYSPPSYNEQFFGPGTRLTVL.

This chain joins TRBV6-5 and TRBJ2-2; D gene unclear. The CDR3 spans 12 residues. The V end was cut by 9 bases, the J end by 6 bases, with 11 bases between. Germline loops: CDR1 MNHEY, CDR2 SVGAGI. CDR3 nucleotide sequence: TGTGCCAGTAAAGTAAGCGCCGGGGAGCTGTTTTTT. Amino acids: CASKVSAGELFF.

The chain joins TRBV6-5 to TRBJ2-7; D gene uncertain. The V and J ends lost 0 bases and 2 bases respectively, with 11 bases between them. Germline V gene data show CDR1 as MNHEY and CDR2 as SVGAGI. The CDR3 is 15 amino acids. Written as DNA, the CDR3 is TGTGCCAGCAGTTACTCGTGGGGATTACCCTACGAGCAGTACTTC. Encoded protein: CASSYSWGLPYEQYF.

Turning to this clone: This likely reflects a read error, since a far larger clone is one base away. The rearrangement joins TRBV2 to TRBJ2-1; D is perhaps TRBD1 or TRBD2 (5 bases each). Germline CDR1 reads SNHLY; CDR2 reads FYNNEI. The CDR3 covers 14 residues. DNA of the CDR3: TGTGCCAGTATAGAGTGGGGGTCATACAGTGAGCAGTTCTTC. Translated, it gives CASIEWGSYSEQFF.

This clone was seen a single time. The chain carries TRBV9 and TRBJ1-1; a weak D match, TRBD1 (6 bases). The CDR3 has 14 amino acids. Trimming shortened V by 4 bases and J by 2 bases, and 12 bases separated the two germline ends. Germline CDR1 is SGDLS and CDR2 is YYNGEE. CDR3 amino acids: CASSTGQGNTEAFF. Here the CDR3 DNA reads TGTGCCAGCAGCACAGGGCAGGGCAACACTGAAGCTTTCTTT.

This clone occurred a few times. This CDR3 reads CASSLGTGTFF. The DNA for the CDR3 is TGTGCCAGCAGCTTAGGGACAGGGACTTTCTTT. The rearrangement uses TRBV7-9 and TRBJ1-1, with 8 bases identical to TRBD1. This CDR3 is built from 11 residues. The junction had 1 base not matched to a gene; V was cut back by 1 base and J by 12 bases. Germline loops: CDR1 SEHNR, CDR2 FQNEAQ (reference sequence).

This clone was seen at least ten times. The chain carries TRBV6-1 and TRBJ1-4; no firm D call. Trimming shortened V by 6 bases and J by 3 bases, and 14 bases separated the two germline ends. This CDR3 region has 15 residues. The germline V gene has CDR1 MNHNS and CDR2 SASEGT. Here the CDR3 reads CASRFHREANEKLFF. CDR3 nucleotides: TGTGCCAGCAGGTTTCACCGAGAAGCTAATGAAAAACTGTTTTTT.

On this clone itself: It may be a read error: a sequence one base away is much more abundant. This same CDR3 is encoded by further DNA sequences in the sample. This chain's CDR3 is CSVEGGQGADTQYF. In DNA form, the CDR3 reads TGCAGCGTTGAAGGGGGACAGGGTGCAGATACGCAGTATTTT. V is TRBV29-1 and J is TRBJ2-3, with 9 positions matching TRBD1. V lost 1 base and J lost 4; bases outside the gene matches: 3. The length of the CDR3 is 14 residues. CDR1 and CDR2 from the germline V gene are SQVTM and ANQGSEA.

V is TRBV28 and J is TRBJ1-5; D is undetermined. V lost 2 bases and J 4 bases, leaving 6 bases between the germline ends. This CDR3 has 13 residues. Per germline, CDR1 MDHEN and CDR2 SYDVKM. CDR3 region: CASSLSQNQPQHF. In nucleotides, the CDR3 is TGTGCCAGCAGTTTAAGCCAGAATCAGCCCCAGCATTTT. The entire variable domain, with the rest obtained from reference TRBV28 and TRBJ1-5, is as follows: DVKVTQSSRYLVKRTGEKVFLECVQDMDHENMFWYRQDPGLGLRLIYFSYDVKMKEKGDIPEGYSVSREKKERFSLILESASTNQTSMYLCASSLSQNQPQHFGDGTRLSIL.

For this clone: This likely came from a read error, as a far larger clone is one base away. This chain links TRBV7-9 with TRBJ1-5; no firm D call. V lost 5 bases and J 9 bases, leaving 14 bases between the germline ends. The germline gives CDR1 SEHNR, CDR2 FQNEAQ (reference sequence). This CDR3 is 13 amino acids long. CDR3 sequence (DNA): TGTGCCAGCAGCGTTCTCGACGGCCGGCCCCAGCATTTT. It encodes CASSVLDGRPQHF.

This clone showed up just a few times. The chain joins TRBV6-1 to TRBJ1-1; 12 bases are shared with TRBD1. Trimming took 4 bases from V and 7 from J; bases not matched to a gene: 10. This CDR3 has 16 amino acids. Per the germline V gene, CDR1 is MNHNS and CDR2 is SASEGT. CDR3 in DNA: TGTGCCAGCAGTGTAGAAGGGACAGGGGGCAGTGGTGAAGCTTTCTTT. Its translation is CASSVEGTGGSGEAFF.

This clone was counted a few times. The rearrangement uses TRBV2 and TRBJ2-7, with D hard to call. There are 14 residues in the CDR3. CDR1 and CDR2 from the germline V gene are SNHLY and FYNNEI. V was trimmed by 5 bases and J by 1 base, leaving 12 bases between them. CDR3 coding DNA: TGTGCCAGCAGTCCCGCGGTAGGGTCCTACGAGCAGTACTTC. It encodes CASSPAVGSYEQYF.

The chain couples TRBV6-1 to TRBJ1-4, with 9 bases identical to TRBD1. V trimming: 4 bases; J trimming: 4 bases; junction bases outside the gene matches: 7. The germline gives CDR1 MNHNS, CDR2 SASEGT. CDR3 length: 16 residues. In nucleotides, the CDR3 is TGTGCCAGCAGTGGACGTGACAGGGGGTTTAATGAAAAACTGTTTTTT. This translates into CASSGRDRGFNEKLFF.

This clone was detected many times. The rearrangement joins TRBV30 to TRBJ1-5; maybe TRBD1 (6 bases). Germline V lookup: CDR1 GTSNPN, CDR2 SVGIG (reference sequence). Deletions cut 3 bases from V and 7 bases from J, with 16 bases between. The CDR3 runs 14 residues. Here the CDR3 DNA reads TGTGCCTGGAGCAAGGCGAGGGGGAACCAGCCCCAGCATTTT. Its translation: CAWSKARGNQPQHF. Supplemented by reference TRBV30 and TRBJ1-5, the full variable domain reads SQTIHQWPATLVQPVGSPLSLECTVEGTSNPNLYWYRQAAGRGLQLLFYSVGIGQISSEVPQNLSASRPQDRQFILSSKKLLLSDSGFYLCAWSKARGNQPQHFGDGTRLSIL.

This clone was seen a single time. V is TRBV5-1 and J is TRBJ2-7, with 11 bases lining up with TRBD2. This CDR3 comprises 14 residues. Germline V gene sequence: CDR1 SGHRS, CDR2 YFSETQ. With 6 bases clipped from V and 3 bases from J, the junction kept 5 bases outside the gene matches. CDR3 DNA sequence: TGCGCCAGCATGTCCACTAGCGGGAGCTACGAGCAGTACTTC. Translation gives CASMSTSGSYEQYF.

The chain employs TRBV7-9 and TRBJ2-1, with D possibly matching TRBD2 (6 bases). This CDR3 has 14 residues. Between the trimmed V and J ends, which lost 5 bases and 2 bases, there was a span of 10 bases. CDR1 and CDR2 (germline): SEHNR, FQNEAQ (reference sequence). The CDR3 bases are TGTGCCAGCAGCAGACTAGGACCCTACAATGAGCAGTTCTTC. This sequence encodes CASSRLGPYNEQFF. The variable domain in full, with the rest retrieved from reference TRBV7-9 and TRBJ2-1, is DTGVSQNPRHKITKRGQNVTFRCDPISEHNRLYWYRQTLGQGPEFLTYFQNEAQLEKSRLLSDRFSAERPKGSFSTLEIQRTEQGDSAMYLCASSRLGPYNEQFFGPGTRLTVL.

The rearrangement uses TRBV28 and TRBJ2-7; 8 bases agree with TRBD1. The CDR3 contains 17 residues. Germline loops: CDR1 MDHEN, CDR2 SYDVKM. Trimming took 2 bases from V and 2 from J; bases not matched to a gene: 11. The CDR3 nucleotides are TGTGCCAGCAGTTTACCGCCACAGGACAGGGCTCCCTACGAGCAGTACTTC. Translating gives CASSLPPQDRAPYEQYF.